The next 27 T cell receptor beta chains were all read from a single sample in a study of response to subunit inactivated influenza vaccine (dated by TCRdb to about 2018). The library was produced with RT-PCR. Sequenced using an Illumina HiSeq 2500. TCRdb passed the public sequencing reads through fastp at Q25 and MiXCR, retaining productive beta sequences. Each CDR3 protein gets just one entry, which takes the most common genes and DNA from the rows behind it. Present in this sample are around 520,000 distinct CDR3 sequences, 10% to 15% of which were seen just once. The ten top clones hold about 9.4% of the sample. The source material was PBMCs from blood, sampled on the day of vaccination. Receptors originate from a man aged 45 to 65 who received an inactivated influenza vaccine. Donor details come from another sample of the same person, matched by shared clones.

A few counts support this clonotype. CDR3 in DNA: TGTGCCAGCAGCTTGGACCTAGCGGTACGGGTTGGGGTTGAGCAGTTCTTC. It translates to CASSLDLAVRVGVEQFF. This chain uses TRBV5-5 with TRBJ2-1; 7 positions match TRBD2. The CDR3 consists of 17 residues. From germline, CDR1 is SGHKS and CDR2 YYEKEE (reference sequence). Trimming removed 0 bases from V and 9 bases from J; junction bases left unmatched: 15. The variable domain in full, with the rest retrieved from reference TRBV5-5 and TRBJ2-1, is DAGVTQSPTHLIKTRGQQVTLRCSPISGHKSVSWYQQVLGQGPQFIFQYYEKEERGRGNFPDRFSARQFPNYSSELNVNALLLGDSALYLCASSLDLAVRVGVEQFFGPGTRLTVL.

Many counts were recorded for this clonotype. The chain uses TRBV3-1 and TRBJ2-5; 7 nucleotides match TRBD1. In germline, CDR1 is LGHDT, CDR2 YNNKEL (reference sequence). The CDR3 length is 14 residues. The V segment lost 3 bases and the J segment 2 bases; nucleotides outside the gene matches: 3. CDR3 region: CASSQMGQQETQYF. CDR3 coding DNA: TGTGCCAGCAGCCAGATGGGACAGCAAGAGACCCAGTACTTC.

This clonotype came up a few times. The chain combines TRBV18 with TRBJ1-2; possible D gene TRBD1, 6 bases. The length of the CDR3 is 15 residues. The V end was cut by 4 bases, the J end by 4 bases, with 16 bases between. CDR1 and CDR2 from the germline V gene are KGHSH and LQKENI. DNA of the CDR3: TGTGCCAGCTCACTATCCAACAGGGACGTCTATGGCTACACCTTC. Translation gives CASSLSNRDVYGYTF.

The chain employs TRBV7-8 and TRBJ2-1, with D unresolved. There are 18 residues in the CDR3. Germline-derived CDR1 and CDR2 are SGHVS and FQNEAQ. V was shortened by 3 bases and J by 0 bases, with 18 bases between the two germline ends. The CDR3 DNA is TGTGCCAGCAGCTTCATAACTGGAGCGTTAAGCTCCTACAATGAGCAGTTCTTC. Encoded protein: CASSFITGALSSYNEQFF.

This clonotype showed up just a few times. The V call is TRBV15, the J call TRBJ2-1; possibly TRBD2 for D (6 bases). V was trimmed by 4 bases and J by 1 base, leaving 8 bases between them. The CDR3 extends over 14 amino acids. CDR1 LNHNV and CDR2 YYDKDF come from the germline V gene (reference sequence). The CDR3 sequence: CATSTGSSYNEQFF. In DNA, the CDR3 is TGTGCCACCAGCACCGGGAGTTCCTACAATGAGCAGTTCTTC.

The rearrangement uses TRBV2 and TRBJ1-2, with TRBD1 matching over 7 bases. Germline-derived CDR1 and CDR2 are SNHLY and FYNNEI. V gave up 2 bases and J gave up 4 bases; unmatched junction bases: 10. The CDR3 is made up of 16 amino acids. Written as DNA, the CDR3 is TGTGCCAGCAGTGAACCCAAGACAGGGACGGTCTATGGCTACACCTTC. This gives the protein CASSEPKTGTVYGYTF.

This clonotype was counted only a few times. The chain has TRBV20-1 and TRBJ2-7; D is perhaps TRBD1 or TRBD2 (5 bases each). V was cut by 5 bases and J by 2 bases, with 16 bases left in between. The CDR3 sequence is 14 residues long. Germline CDR1 reads DFQATT; CDR2 reads SNEGSKA (reference sequence). The CDR3 is CSAWDRGRAYEQYF. CDR3 nucleotide sequence: TGCAGTGCTTGGGACCGTGGCAGGGCCTACGAGCAGTACTTC.

This clonotype was observed a handful of times. The rearrangement joins TRBV18 to TRBJ2-2, with D perhaps matching TRBD2 (5 bases). The ends were cut back, 0 bases at V and 6 bases at J, with 8 bases in the middle. Germline V CDR1 and CDR2: KGHSH, LQKENI. This CDR3 has 14 residues. CDR3 sequence: CASSPPMRAGELFF. The CDR3 DNA is TGTGCCAGCTCACCACCCATGCGGGCCGGGGAGCTGTTTTTT.

This chain links TRBV27 with TRBJ2-2, with D possibly matching TRBD1 (6 bases). The CDR3 has 18 residues. Trimming pared 3 bases from V and 1 base from J, leaving 18 bases between. Looked up from germline, CDR1 is MNHEY and CDR2 is SMNVEV (reference sequence). Here the CDR3 DNA reads TGTGCCAGCAGTTTGAGACGCTCAGGGGCAGGGAACACCGGGGAGCTGTTTTTT. Translation gives CASSLRRSGAGNTGELFF.

This clonotype was counted between two and nine times. This chain connects TRBV20-1 to TRBJ2-7; TRBD2 matches at 9 bases. CDR3 length: 15 amino acids. Germline loops: CDR1 DFQATT, CDR2 SNEGSKA (reference sequence). V shed 0 bases, J shed 4 bases, and the junction held 7 bases outside the gene matches. The CDR3 loop is CSARDSLAGTYEQYF. Here the CDR3 DNA reads TGCAGTGCTAGAGATTCGCTAGCGGGGACTTACGAGCAGTACTTC.

This clonotype was recorded at least ten times. The chain employs TRBV6-5 and TRBJ2-2; D uncertain. The CDR3 length is 12 residues. V shed 2 bases and J shed 8 bases, with 6 bases lying between them. From germline, CDR1 is MNHEY and CDR2 SVGAGI. The CDR3 loop is CASSYRDGELFF. The CDR3 DNA reads TGTGCCAGCAGTTACAGGGATGGGGAGCTGTTTTTT.

This clonotype was counted between two and nine times. The rearrangement links TRBV4-3 to TRBJ2-7; 10 bases map to TRBD2. The germline gives CDR1 LGHNA, CDR2 YSLEER. With 1 base clipped from V and 3 bases from J, the junction kept 6 bases outside the gene matches. There are 16 residues in the CDR3. As DNA, the CDR3 is TGCGCCAGCAGCCAAGGGACTAGCGGATCCTACTACGAGCAGTACTTC. As protein: CASSQGTSGSYYEQYF.

This clonotype was counted only a few times. V and J are TRBV7-9 and TRBJ1-1, with a weak D call TRBD1 (6 bases). The V end was cut by 5 bases, the J end by 6 bases, with 10 bases between. This CDR3 has 12 amino acids. Germline CDR1 SEHNR, CDR2 FQNEAQ (reference sequence). The CDR3 DNA reads as TGTGCCAGCAGCGGCAGGGGTGCTGAAGCTTTCTTT. This sequence encodes CASSGRGAEAFF.

This clonotype has a handful of counts. The rearrangement links TRBV20-1 to TRBJ2-1; D gene ambiguous. The ends were cut back, 1 base at V and 0 bases at J, with 10 bases in the middle. Per the germline V gene, CDR1 is DFQATT and CDR2 is SNEGSKA (reference sequence). CDR3 size: 15 residues. CDR3 nucleotide sequence: TGCAGTGCTAGAGCTCAGGCGAGCTCCTACAATGAGCAGTTCTTC. Translating gives CSARAQASSYNEQFF.

There are many counts of this clonotype. This chain uses TRBV10-3 with TRBJ2-2; perhaps TRBD1 as D (6 bases). Germline lookup yields CDR1 ENHRY and CDR2 SYGVKD. The CDR3 loop spans 16 amino acids. V lost 4 bases, J lost 6 bases, and 18 bases lay in between. The CDR3 protein is CAISGSTGVGPGELFF. DNA for the CDR3: TGTGCCATCAGTGGCTCGACAGGCGTCGGCCCCGGGGAGCTGTTTTTT.

This clonotype was recorded a few times. The gene calls are TRBV10-3 and TRBJ2-7, with 8 nucleotides matching TRBD1. The germline gives CDR1 ENHRY, CDR2 SYGVKD. The CDR3 contains 13 residues. V lost 6 bases, J lost 5 bases, and 6 bases stayed unmatched. The CDR3 region is CAIRTGAWDEQYF. CDR3 coding DNA: TGTGCCATCAGGACAGGGGCCTGGGACGAGCAGTACTTC.

The chain uses TRBV5-1 and TRBJ2-1; weak D call: TRBD1 (5 bases). This CDR3 comprises 14 residues. The germline CDR1 and CDR2 sequences are SGHRS and YFSETQ. With 4 bases removed from V and 2 bases from J, the gap between germline ends came to 10 bases. In nucleotides, the CDR3 is TGCGCCAGCAGCCCGGACAACACCTACAATGAGCAGTTCTTC. Its protein is CASSPDNTYNEQFF.

This clonotype occurred a few times. The chain has TRBV14 and TRBJ2-7; 9 bases fit TRBD2. Germline V CDR1 and CDR2: SGHDN, FVKESK. The CDR3 consists of 16 residues. V shed 3 bases and J 5 bases; nucleotides not matched to a gene: 11. The CDR3 loop reads CASSHLPGLAVDEQYF. DNA for the CDR3: TGTGCCAGCAGCCATCTACCGGGACTAGCAGTTGACGAGCAGTACTTC.

The chain links TRBV4-2 to TRBJ1-1, with 7 bases lining up with TRBD1. Losses at the gene ends were 5 bases for V and 1 base for J; bases not matched to a gene: 10. In germline, CDR1 is LGHNA, CDR2 YNFKEQ. This CDR3 has 16 residues. The CDR3 DNA follows: TGTGCCAGCAGCTCCAGTTCGACAGGGTGGAACACTGAAGCTTTCTTT. This codes for CASSSSSTGWNTEAFF.

This clonotype was picked up one time. The CDR3 is CASSFLGAGAEETQYF. CDR3 sequence (DNA): TGTGCCAGCAGTTTCTTGGGAGCGGGGGCCGAAGAGACCCAGTACTTC. The V gene is TRBV27, the J gene TRBJ2-5, with 8 bases fitting TRBD2. This CDR3 is 16 amino acids long. Per germline, CDR1 MNHEY and CDR2 SMNVEV (reference sequence). The V segment lost 3 bases and the J segment 3 bases; nucleotides outside the gene matches: 9.

This clonotype has only a few counts. V usage is TRBV9 and J usage is TRBJ2-7, with TRBD1 matching over 8 bases. CDR3 size: 15 residues. V was clipped by 0 bases and J by 1 base; unmatched bases: 3. Germline CDR1 reads SGDLS; CDR2 reads YYNGEE. The CDR3: CASSVGQGASYEQYF. The CDR3 DNA sequence: TGTGCCAGCAGCGTAGGTCAGGGGGCGTCCTACGAGCAGTACTTC. The whole variable domain, remainder taken from reference TRBV9 and TRBJ2-7, is DSGVTQTPKHLITATGQRVTLRCSPRSGDLSVYWYQQSLDQGLQFLIQYYNGEERAKGNILERFSAQQFPDLHSELNLSSLELGDSALYFCASSVGQGASYEQYFGPGTRLTVT.

The V gene is TRBV4-3, the J gene TRBJ2-7, with 9 bases identical to TRBD2. Germline CDR1 is LGHNA and CDR2 is YSLEER. Losses at the gene ends were 0 bases for V and 2 bases for J; bases not matched to a gene: 2. This CDR3 spans 15 amino acids. CDR3 residues: CASSQESSGTYEQYF. In nucleotides, the CDR3 is TGCGCCAGCAGCCAAGAGTCTAGCGGGACCTACGAGCAGTACTTC.

This clonotype was counted between two and nine times. The rearrangement uses TRBV12-3 or TRBV12-4 and TRBJ2-5; no definite D call. V was pared by 6 bases and J by 1 base, with 12 bases between. The CDR3 is 14 amino acids. In DNA, the CDR3 is TGTGCCAGCAGCCCTGGCCAGGCCCAAGAGACCCAGTACTTC. It specifies CASSPGQAQETQYF.

The rearrangement uses TRBV20-1 and TRBJ2-1; D gene uncertain. The CDR3 covers 12 residues. The V end lost 2 bases, the J end lost 8 bases, and 10 bases lay between the germline ends. Germline V gives CDR1 DFQATT, CDR2 SNEGSKA (reference sequence). CDR3 sequence reads: CSARQSWDEQFF. The CDR3 coding sequence is TGCAGTGCTAGACAATCCTGGGATGAGCAGTTCTTC.

The chain couples TRBV20-1 to TRBJ2-3, with D unresolved. V gave up 0 bases and J gave up 0 bases, with 10 bases separating them. This CDR3 comprises 15 residues. Germline-derived CDR1 and CDR2 are DFQATT and SNEGSKA (reference sequence). This chain's CDR3 is CSARDLVRSTDTQYF. The CDR3, as DNA: TGCAGTGCTAGAGACCTAGTCAGGAGCACAGATACGCAGTATTTT.

The chain uses TRBV3-1 and TRBJ2-2; D is possibly TRBD1 or TRBD2 (5 bases each). CDR1 LGHDT and CDR2 YNNKEL come from the germline V gene (reference sequence). This CDR3 contains 16 residues. The germline V and J ends were trimmed by 1 base and 5 bases, with 14 bases remaining between them. CDR3: CASSQARTGRTGELFF. CDR3 sequence (DNA): TGTGCCAGCAGCCAAGCCAGGACGGGGCGGACCGGGGAGCTGTTTTTT.

This clonotype was detected only a few times. The chain uses TRBV7-9 and TRBJ2-1; D not resolved. V was shortened by 1 base and J by 7 bases, with 11 bases between the two germline ends. The germline V gene has CDR1 SEHNR and CDR2 FQNEAQ (reference sequence). The CDR3 runs to 14 residues. CDR3 coding DNA: TGTGCCAGCAGCTTAGGGTCAGGACCTAATGAGCAGTTCTTC. Its translation is CASSLGSGPNEQFF.